This T cell receptor beta chain was captured in a study of blood T cell repertoires in COVID-19. V dropped 4 bases and J dropped 0; count of bases not matched to a gene: 9. Germline V gene lookup returns CDR1 LNHDA and CDR2 SQIVND (reference sequence). CDR3 length equals 17 residues. Assay: immunoSEQ multiplex PCR; the TCRdb copy retains only in-frame clones and omits some. The sample shows roughly 110,000 clones, roughly four fifths of them seen only once. The sequenced sample was peripheral blood. The rearrangement uses TRBV19 and TRBJ1-5, with 7 bases identical to TRBD1. The sequence came from a human donor in a cohort sampled during active COVID-19. The DNA of the CDR3 is TGTGCCAGTAGTACTCGGGGACAGATTTATAGCAATCAGCCCCAGCATTTT. This codes for CASSTRGQIYSNQPQHF.